This TCR beta chain was recovered during a study of PD-1 blockade in classical Hodgkin lymphoma. Following autologous stem cell transplantation, relapse occurred in every patient, and exposure to brentuximab vedotin varied. Patients showed best responses of complete response, partial response or progressive disease. This clone has just one count. The antigen is undetermined. The table came from immunoSEQ multiplex PCR; TCRdb's copy has only in-frame clones and leaves some out. The table records nearly 60,000 clones, approximately 90% of them present only once. The CDR3 runs to 16 residues. Trimming at V came to 1 base and at J to 8 bases, leaving 8 bases not matched to a gene. Per the germline V gene, CDR1 is MNHEY and CDR2 is SMNVEV (reference sequence). Whole-study results and caveats: Newly diagnosed patients were said to have less baseline TCR diversity than healthy donors did. Complete responders possessed baseline diversity comparable to newly diagnosed patients.

The source was peripheral blood mononuclear cells (PBMCs), collected before the second cycle of nivolumab. The clonotype was recovered from a human donor with classical Hodgkin lymphoma. The V gene is TRBV27, the J gene TRBJ2-1, with TRBD2 matching 10 bases. As DNA, the CDR3 is TGTGCCAGCAGTTTATTAGGGCTAGCGGGAGTGGATGAGCAGTTCTTC. Residues: CASSLLGLAGVDEQFF.